A selection of T cell receptor beta chains follows, all from one sample in a study of T cell responses to AZD1222 COVID-19 vaccine. TCRdb's table, derived via immunoSEQ multiplex PCR, lists solely in-frame clones and lacks some. The sample lists fewer than 150,000 clones, 70% to 90% occurring once. The starting material was peripheral blood, obtained 28 days after the second AZD1222 dose. Source of these receptors: an adult who received the AZD1222 COVID-19 vaccine. Both conserved end residues are part of each CDR3. A D gene is named only where the DNA matches it firmly. Size is omitted from some rows. Given values are once, few, many or a class for expanded clones.

cdr3_aa: CASSPYRVDNEKLFF
cdr3_nt: TGTGCCAGCAGCCCTTACAGGGTCGATAATGAAAAACTGTTTTTT
clone_size: NA
j_call: TRBJ1-4
v_call: TRBV5-8
d_call: NA

cdr3_aa: CASSLAGFGSPLHF
cdr3_nt: TGTGCCAGCAGCTTAGCTGGGTTCGGATCACCCCTCCACTTT
clone_size: once
j_call: TRBJ1-6
v_call: TRBV7-7
d_call: NA

cdr3_aa: CASSFPGGLTF
cdr3_nt: TGTGCCAGTAGTTTCCCAGGGGGCCTCACCTTC
clone_size: NA
j_call: TRBJ1-2
v_call: TRBV19
d_call: TRBD1

cdr3_aa: CASSRTDFNTEAFF
cdr3_nt: TGTGCCAGCAGTCGGACAGACTTCAACACTGAAGCTTTCTTT
clone_size: NA
j_call: TRBJ1-1
v_call: TRBV5-6
d_call: NA

cdr3_aa: CAISESSGGSGTDTQYF
cdr3_nt: TGTGCCATCAGTGAGTCTAGCGGGGGGTCTGGCACAGATACGCAGTATTTT
clone_size: NA
j_call: TRBJ2-3
v_call: TRBV10-3
d_call: TRBD2

cdr3_aa: CASSEAGTSGPTSQETQYF
cdr3_nt: TGTGCCAGCAGTGAAGCCGGGACTAGCGGGCCCACCAGCCAAGAGACCCAGTACTTC
clone_size: NA
j_call: TRBJ2-5
v_call: TRBV2
d_call: TRBD2

cdr3_aa: CASSLSLGSNQPQHF
cdr3_nt: TGTGCCAGCAGCTTATCTTTGGGCAGCAATCAGCCCCAGCATTTT
clone_size: NA
j_call: TRBJ1-5
v_call: TRBV7-6
d_call: NA

cdr3_aa: CASSQTDRANSPLHF
cdr3_nt: TGCGCCAGCAGCCAAACTGACAGAGCCAATTCACCCCTCCACTTT
clone_size: NA
j_call: TRBJ1-6
v_call: TRBV4-3
d_call: NA

cdr3_aa: CATSRDRGSYEQYF
cdr3_nt: TGTGCCACCAGCAGAGATCGAGGGTCCTACGAGCAGTACTTC
clone_size: NA
j_call: TRBJ2-7
v_call: TRBV15
d_call: NA

cdr3_aa: CASSFRNTGELFF
cdr3_nt: TGTGCCAGCAGCTTTAGGAACACCGGGGAGCTGTTTTTT
clone_size: NA
j_call: TRBJ2-2
v_call: TRBV11-3
d_call: NA

cdr3_aa: CASSTTGQGELSNQPQHF
cdr3_nt: TGTGCCAGTAGTACCACCGGACAGGGGGAGCTATCGAATCAGCCCCAGCATTTT
clone_size: NA
j_call: TRBJ1-5
v_call: TRBV19
d_call: TRBD1

cdr3_aa: CSASQGSNQPQHF
cdr3_nt: TGCAGTGCTAGTCAGGGCTCCAATCAGCCCCAGCATTTT
clone_size: NA
j_call: TRBJ1-5
v_call: TRBV20-1
d_call: NA

cdr3_aa: CASAPGGDGYTF
cdr3_nt: TGTGCTAGTGCTCCAGGGGGCGATGGCTACACCTTC
clone_size: NA
j_call: TRBJ1-2
v_call: TRBV12-5
d_call: TRBD1

cdr3_aa: CATSRDEGGTYEQYF
cdr3_nt: TGTGCCACCAGCAGAGATGAGGGGGGGACCTACGAGCAGTACTTC
clone_size: NA
j_call: TRBJ2-7
v_call: TRBV15
d_call: NA

cdr3_aa: CASSLLGQGFDEQYF
cdr3_nt: TGTGCCAGCAGCTTGTTGGGACAGGGGTTCGACGAGCAGTACTTC
clone_size: NA
j_call: TRBJ2-7
v_call: TRBV5-8
d_call: TRBD1

cdr3_aa: CASSSGTSGSGANVLTF
cdr3_nt: TGTGCCAGCAGTTCCGGGACTAGCGGCTCTGGGGCCAACGTCCTGACTTTC
clone_size: NA
j_call: TRBJ2-6
v_call: TRBV6-4
d_call: TRBD2

cdr3_aa: CASSLQLAAGGYTF
cdr3_nt: TGTGCCAGCAGTTTACAGTTGGCAGCGGGTGGCTACACCTTC
clone_size: NA
j_call: TRBJ1-2
v_call: TRBV27
d_call: NA

cdr3_aa: CASSLYQGRGNQPQHF
cdr3_nt: TGTGCCAGCAGTTTATATCAGGGTAGAGGCAATCAGCCCCAGCATTTT
clone_size: NA
j_call: TRBJ1-5
v_call: TRBV27
d_call: NA

cdr3_aa: CASSPFGGRETQYF
cdr3_nt: TGTGCCAGCAGCCCCTTCGGGGGGAGAGAGACCCAGTACTTC
clone_size: NA
j_call: TRBJ2-5
v_call: TRBV11-3
d_call: TRBD2

cdr3_aa: CASSLRTSGADTQYF
cdr3_nt: TGTGCCAGCAGCTTAAGGACTAGCGGAGCAGATACGCAGTATTTT
clone_size: NA
j_call: TRBJ2-3
v_call: TRBV7-2
d_call: TRBD2

cdr3_aa: CASSLRTRTDNEQFF
cdr3_nt: TGTGCCAGCAGCTTGCGGACTAGGACAGATAATGAGCAGTTCTTC
clone_size: NA
j_call: TRBJ2-1
v_call: TRBV7-6
d_call: NA

cdr3_aa: CASSVGGRGWSHEQFF
cdr3_nt: TGTGCCAGCAGCGTAGGGGGAAGGGGGTGGTCCCATGAGCAGTTCTTC
clone_size: NA
j_call: TRBJ2-1
v_call: TRBV9
d_call: NA